The clone carrying this T cell receptor (beta chain) was observed a few times. What it binds is unknown. The source of the sample is a study of T cell repertoires in cytomegalovirus infection. For the study at large: Use of recently identified HLA-C-restricted and well-studied HLA-B-restricted CMV epitopes was part of the study. In public TCR beta signatures, there were indications of both CMV infection and matching HLA type. Study-wide points: HLA-C-restricted CMV clonotypes gave the most frequent clonotype in two of eight donors.

TCRdb called the reads again in MiXCR, with one record for every CDR3 protein. The data hold hundreds of thousands of distinct CDR3 sequences, with more than 40% observed a single time. The CDR3 contains 14 residues. Germline V gene data show CDR1 as SGHAT and CDR2 as FQNNGV. Trimming stripped 2 bases from V and 5 bases from J, with 12 bases between. Source: cultured PBMCs, taken from culture after CMV antigen stimulation. This clonotype originated in a human donor in good health (CMV status not recorded). Some clones in this sample may be carry-over from other donors' samples. The chain carries TRBV11-2 and TRBJ1-2, with D possibly matching TRBD1 (6 bases). The CDR3 nucleotides read TGTGCCAGCAGCTTACGGGGACAAAGATATGGCTACACCTTC. Protein product: CASSLRGQRYGYTF.